This TCR beta chain was found in a study of blood T cell repertoires in COVID-19. V lost 2 bases and J 1 base, leaving 5 bases between the germline ends. This CDR3 has 14 amino acids. The germline V gene encodes CDR1 SGHAT and CDR2 FQNNGV. The assay was immunoSEQ multiplex PCR, and TCRdb's table has in-frame clones only and misses some. The sample has about 260,000 clones, roughly nine tenths seen once; the top ten hold roughly 4%. Sequencing input: peripheral blood. The rearrangement joins TRBV11-2 to TRBJ1-4; D is unresolved. The sequence came from a man aged 55-75 years who had recovered from COVID-19. In DNA form, the CDR3 reads TGTGCCAGCAGCTTAACAGTAACTAATGAAAAACTGTTTTTT. This translates into CASSLTVTNEKLFF. Looking up the rest from reference TRBV11-2 and TRBJ1-4 gives the full variable domain: EAGVAQSPRYKIIEKRQSVAFWCNPISGHATLYWYQQILGQGPKLLIQFQNNGVVDDSQLPKDRFSAERLKGVDSTLKIQPAKLEDSAVYLCASSLTVTNEKLFFGSGTQLSVL.